Below, one T cell receptor (beta chain) is given with its context. Using immunoSEQ multiplex PCR, the repertoire was profiled, and TCRdb retains in-frame clones only, with some absent. The top ten clones hold about 0.9% of a sample with 150,000 to 200,000 clones, approximately 93% of them seen once. This sample stems from a study of T cell responses to AZD1222 COVID-19 vaccine. The sequence was obtained from an adult in good health. The starting material was peripheral blood, obtained on day 0 of AZD1222 vaccination.

The CDR3 here is CASSLVSHRWNYGYTF. The DNA of the CDR3 is TGTGCCAGCAGCTTAGTGAGTCACAGGTGGAACTATGGCTACACCTTC. The chain carries TRBV7-9 and TRBJ1-2; the D gene is possibly TRBD1 (5 bases). The germline gives CDR1 SEHNR, CDR2 FQNEAQ (reference sequence). The CDR3 length is 16 residues. Trimming removed 1 base at V and 2 bases at J, with 14 bases between.